Given below is one T cell receptor beta chain in context. Grouping used clinical history reported by participants in a survey and questionnaire. Before they entered the study, exposed participants had met a COVID-19 case within 2 weeks. The CDR3 length is 13 residues. Germline CDR1 reads SGHRS; CDR2 reads YFSETQ. Trimming stripped 3 bases from V and 5 bases from J, with 9 bases between. The data derive from a study of blood T cell repertoires in COVID-19. At the level of the study: Samples came from the United States, Italy and Spain, spanning acute and convalescent COVID-19.

Methods used by the authors: Estimates of nucleated cell counts were drawn from the amplification of reference gene primers. TCRdb's copy holds only in-frame clones and misses some; the assay was immunoSEQ multiplex PCR. V, J and clone size reflect that table, while D and trimming were determined from the DNA. This table has under 300,000 clones, 80% to 90% appearing once. Input material: PBMCs or T cells enriched from blood (not recorded which). The TCR sequence derives from a woman aged 45-65 years who had been exposed to COVID-19. The gene calls are TRBV5-1 and TRBJ1-5, with D uncertain. The CDR3 DNA sequence: TGCGCCAGCAGCTCCTACCCTCATCAGCCCCAGCATTTT. Its translation is CASSSYPHQPQHF.